This T cell receptor beta chain was recorded in a study of follicular helper T cells after annual influenza vaccination. The time point denotes: 2013-2014 season, 7 days after vaccination. The table came from immunoSEQ multiplex PCR; TCRdb's copy has only in-frame clones and leaves some out. Found here are 9,000 or so clones, approximately 83% of them singletons; the top ten hold 3%. The V end lost 4 bases, the J end lost 7 bases, and 19 bases lay between the germline ends. The CDR3 consists of 15 residues. Germline V gives CDR1 SGHAT, CDR2 FQDESV (reference sequence). The genes are TRBV11-1 and TRBJ1-2, with D uncertain. This TCR came from an adult who received the influenza vaccine. The specimen comprised CXCR5+ CD38- circulating T follicular helper cells from blood, sampled 7 days after influenza vaccination. Described subset: circulating Tfh, non-naive CD4+CXCR5+PD-1+ (ICOS+CD38+ or ICOS-CD38-). The CDR3 region has the DNA TGTGCCAGCAGCTCACAAGACCTTCGGGTGGGTGGCTACACCTTC. Residues: CASSSQDLRVGGYTF.